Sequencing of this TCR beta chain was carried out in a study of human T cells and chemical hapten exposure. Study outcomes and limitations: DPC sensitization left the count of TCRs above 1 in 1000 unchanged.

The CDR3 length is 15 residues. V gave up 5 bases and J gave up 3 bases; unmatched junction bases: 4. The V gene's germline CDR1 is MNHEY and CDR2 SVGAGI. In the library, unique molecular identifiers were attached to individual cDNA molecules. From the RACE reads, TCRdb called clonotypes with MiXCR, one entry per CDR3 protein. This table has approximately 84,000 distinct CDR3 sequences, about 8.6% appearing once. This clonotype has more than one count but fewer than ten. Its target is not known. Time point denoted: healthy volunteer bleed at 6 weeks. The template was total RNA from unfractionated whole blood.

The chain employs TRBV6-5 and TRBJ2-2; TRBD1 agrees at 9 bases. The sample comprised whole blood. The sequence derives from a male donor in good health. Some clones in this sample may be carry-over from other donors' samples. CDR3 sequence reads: CASSPGTGHTGELFF. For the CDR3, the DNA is TGTGCCAGCAGTCCCGGGACAGGGCACACCGGGGAGCTGTTTTTT.